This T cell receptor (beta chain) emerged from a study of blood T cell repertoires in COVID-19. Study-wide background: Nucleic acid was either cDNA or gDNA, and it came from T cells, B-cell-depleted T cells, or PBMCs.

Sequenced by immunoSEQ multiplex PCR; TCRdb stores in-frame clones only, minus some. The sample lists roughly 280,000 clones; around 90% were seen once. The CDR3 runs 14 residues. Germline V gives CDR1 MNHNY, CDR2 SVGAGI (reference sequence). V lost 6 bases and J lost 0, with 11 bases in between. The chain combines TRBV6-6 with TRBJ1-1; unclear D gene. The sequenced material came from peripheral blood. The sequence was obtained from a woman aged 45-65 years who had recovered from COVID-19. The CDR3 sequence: CASSSGVMNTEAFF. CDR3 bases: TGTGCCAGCAGCTCAGGTGTTATGAACACTGAAGCTTTCTTT.